Listed below are T cell receptor beta chains from one sample, sequenced in a study of T cell responses to AZD1222 COVID-19 vaccine. The data were produced by immunoSEQ multiplex PCR, yet TCRdb's version contains in-frame clones alone and is incomplete. The data show about 130,000 clones, roughly 88% seen once. This specimen consisted of peripheral blood, obtained 28 days after the second AZD1222 dose. The receptor source for this set is an adult who received the AZD1222 COVID-19 vaccine. CDR3s include the opening cysteine and the closing phenylalanine or tryptophan.

V gene,CDR3 protein
TRBV5-4,CASSQYTATNEKLFF
TRBV7-9,CASSLGAGGPPAKNIQYF
TRBV18,CASSPTTGELFF
TRBV10-3,CAISESLEGRGYTF
TRBV9,CASSVSTPTGSHGTSGRATGELFF
TRBV12-2,CASRFPVGASGNYEQYF
TRBV10-3,CAISLGTSGSPDTQYF
TRBV4-2,CASSQDGGSTEAFF
TRBV7-2,CASSSSPGSVEKLFF
TRBV19,CASSLGQGQETQYF
TRBV19,CASSTDYQPQHF
TRBV5-1,CASSIRGSGTEAFF
TRBV6-5,CASSYWSQGEAFF
TRBV27,CASSLYRDYGYTF
TRBV28,CASSLSRGRGPYEQYF
TRBV27,CASSQENSNQPQHF
TRBV7-7,CASSLEGLNRETQYF
TRBV27,CASSFGNSPLHF
TRBV5-5,CASSLFEQPTYEQYF
TRBV6-6,CASSRVRGETGELFF
TRBV9,CASDRAGGFGANVLTF
TRBV3-1/TRBV3-2,CASSQDLRGRRRHF
TRBV3-1/TRBV3-2,CASGRLTSNYGYTF
TRBV5-1,CASSLVGGDGYTF
TRBV9,CASSVAGVTSGPGNEQFF
TRBV6-5,CASRSLADGVYEQYF
TRBV7-3,CASSPGQGNYGYTF
TRBV18,CASSPGLAGGPILETQYF
TRBV5-1,CASSLEGRSNEKLFF
TRBV6-5,CASSPPRGLGYEQYF
TRBV21-1,CASRSGTAGTDTQYF
TRBV6-5,CASSTSGRSSYEQYF
TRBV5-6,CASSRGTGTGYRYNEQFF
TRBV7-9,CASVLESGLAYEQYF
TRBV27,CASSPGGMNTEAFF